Following are 7 T cell receptor beta chains from one sample sequenced in a study of blood T cell repertoires in COVID-19. The table came from immunoSEQ multiplex PCR; TCRdb's copy has only in-frame clones and leaves some out. The sample yields about 170,000 clones, around 89% seen once. The material sequenced was peripheral blood. Receptors originate from a man aged 45-65 years who had recovered from COVID-19.

The chain employs TRBV2 and TRBJ2-7; D is unresolved. The germline V gene has CDR1 SNHLY and CDR2 FYNNEI. The V end lost 8 bases, the J end lost 0 bases, and 8 bases lay between the germline ends. The length of the CDR3 is 12 residues. CDR3 DNA: TGTGCCAGCCACAGTAGCTCCTACGAGCAGTACTTC. It translates to CASHSSSYEQYF. Variable domain in full (rest from reference TRBV2 and TRBJ2-7): EPEVTQTPSHQVTQMGQEVILRCVPISNHLYFYWYRQILGQKVEFLVSFYNNEISEKSEIFDDQFSVERPDGSNFTLKIRSTKLEDSAMYFCASHSSSYEQYFGPGTRLTVT.

The rearrangement links TRBV9 to TRBJ1-2, with a weak D call TRBD1 (5 bases). Germline V gives CDR1 SGDLS, CDR2 YYNGEE. V was pared by 3 bases and J by 8 bases, with 17 bases between. The CDR3 is made up of 14 amino acids. CDR3 in DNA: TGTGCCAGCAGCGGCCCTCGGGGGGAGAGCGGCTACACCTTC. It is translated as CASSGPRGESGYTF.

The genes are TRBV6-1 and TRBJ1-1, with D perhaps TRBD1 (5 bases). There are 17 residues in the CDR3. V gave up 0 bases and J gave up 4 bases, with 18 bases separating them. CDR1 is MNHNS, CDR2 SASEGT, per germline. The CDR3 region is CASSEAFFGGGLTEAFF. The DNA for the CDR3 is TGTGCCAGCAGTGAAGCCTTCTTCGGTGGGGGACTCACTGAAGCTTTCTTT.

This clone was seen only once. This rearrangement joins TRBV14 to TRBJ2-7; the match to TRBD1 covers 9 bases. Per the germline V gene, CDR1 is SGHDN and CDR2 is FVKESK. V shed 2 bases, J shed 6 bases, and the junction held 8 bases outside the gene matches. This CDR3 has 15 amino acids. The CDR3 loop is CASSQFGQGYSEQYF. CDR3 nucleotide sequence: TGTGCCAGCAGCCAATTCGGACAGGGGTATTCCGAGCAGTACTTC.

In its sample, this clone was seen once. The gene calls are TRBV4-2 and TRBJ2-1; D ambiguous. CDR3 length: 11 residues. CDR1 and CDR2 from the germline V gene are LGHNA and YNFKEQ. V lost 0 bases, J lost 12 bases, and 6 bases lay in between. The CDR3 DNA follows: TGTGCCAGCAGCCAAGACGGGTGGCAGTTCTTC. Amino acid sequence: CASSQDGWQFF.

The V gene is TRBV29-1, the J gene TRBJ1-2; the match to TRBD1 covers 9 bases. V was pared by 2 bases and J by 7 bases, with 11 bases of the junction left unmatched. The CDR3 totals 15 residues. Germline loops: CDR1 SQVTM, CDR2 ANQGSEA. CDR3 protein: CSVESLGQGTGGYTF. Written as DNA, the CDR3 is TGCAGCGTTGAAAGTTTGGGACAGGGTACTGGTGGCTACACCTTC.

The rearrangement uses TRBV29-1 and TRBJ2-7; 9 bases fit TRBD1. The CDR3 runs 14 residues. The trim removed 6 bases at V and 3 bases at J, leaving 9 bases unmatched. The germline gives CDR1 SQVTM, CDR2 ANQGSEA. The CDR3 coding sequence is TGCAGCGTCTCCTCGGGACAGGGTGGCTACGAGCAGTACTTC. Its translation: CSVSSGQGGYEQYF.